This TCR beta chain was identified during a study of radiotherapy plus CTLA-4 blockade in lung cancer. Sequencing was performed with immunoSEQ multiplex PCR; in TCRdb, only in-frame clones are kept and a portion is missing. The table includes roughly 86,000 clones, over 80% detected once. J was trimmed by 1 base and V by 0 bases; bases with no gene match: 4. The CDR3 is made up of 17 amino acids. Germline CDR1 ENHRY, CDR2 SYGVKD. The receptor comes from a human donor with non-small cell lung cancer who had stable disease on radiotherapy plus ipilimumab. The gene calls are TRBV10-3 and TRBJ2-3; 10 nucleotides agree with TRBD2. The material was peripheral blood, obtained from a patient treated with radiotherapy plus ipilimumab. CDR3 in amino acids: CAISESASGGRTDTQYF. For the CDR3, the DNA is TGTGCCATCAGTGAGTCGGCTAGCGGGGGTCGCACAGATACGCAGTATTTT.